The 31 T cell receptor beta chains listed next were all sequenced from one sample in a study of blood T cell repertoires in COVID-19. Some clones are missing from TCRdb's copy, which holds only in-frame ones; the method was immunoSEQ multiplex PCR. The table includes tens of thousands of clones, 85% detected once. Sequencing was done on a sample of peripheral blood. The receptors stem from a man older than 75 with acute or convalescent COVID-19.

The chain carries TRBV2 and TRBJ2-7, with a weak D call TRBD1 (6 bases). The CDR3 spans 14 residues. Germline CDR1 SNHLY, CDR2 FYNNEI. V shed 3 bases and J shed 5 bases, with 14 bases lying between them. The CDR3 loop is CASSDNRVTDEQYF. In DNA, the CDR3 is TGTGCCAGCAGTGACAACAGGGTAACGGACGAGCAGTACTTC.

The V and J genes are TRBV5-3 and TRBJ1-6; 9 positions match TRBD1. TRBV5-3 is marked as an open reading frame, function uncertain. J gave up 9 bases and V 4 bases, and 11 bases lay outside the gene matches. The CDR3 is 16 residues long. CDR3 coding DNA: TGTGCCAGAAGCACCGGGACAGGGTACTGTATTTCACCCCTCCACTTT. The encoded protein is CARSTGTGYCISPLHF.

This clone was seen a few times. J is TRBJ1-5 and V is TRBV27; D is ambiguous. Germline V gene lookup returns CDR1 MNHEY and CDR2 SMNVEV (reference sequence). Deletions cut 3 bases from V and 6 bases from J, with 12 bases between. The CDR3 extends over 14 amino acids. Here the CDR3 DNA reads TGTGCCAGCAGTTTGAGGCACCGGAGTCAGCCCCAGCATTTT. Its protein is CASSLRHRSQPQHF.

Only a few counts were recorded for this clone. The V gene is TRBV5-1, the J gene TRBJ2-1, with 7 bases lining up with TRBD2. V shed 3 bases, J shed 10 bases, and the junction held 19 bases outside the gene matches. The CDR3 contains 17 residues. Germline CDR1 is SGHRS and CDR2 is YFSETQ. The CDR3 nucleotides read TGCGCCAGCAGCTCTTCAAGCCTAGCGGCGTGGACTGAGGAGCAGTTCTTC. Translation: CASSSSSLAAWTEEQFF.

J is TRBJ1-5 and V is TRBV19; 7 nucleotides match TRBD1. CDR1 and CDR2 from the germline V gene are LNHDA and SQIVND (reference sequence). The V gene end was trimmed by 4 bases and the J gene end by 1 base; junction bases not matched to a gene: 4. This CDR3 spans 15 amino acids. CDR3 sequence reads: CASSTGGMSNQPQHF. Here the CDR3 DNA reads TGTGCCAGTAGTACAGGGGGAATGAGCAATCAGCCCCAGCATTTT.

The chain employs TRBV6-2 or TRBV6-3 and TRBJ2-5, with a tentative D call TRBD1 (5 bases). This CDR3 is built from 12 residues. V was trimmed by 5 bases and J by 1 base, leaving 5 bases between them. Germline V lookup: CDR1 MNHEY, CDR2 SVGEGT. CDR3 region: CASSQGQETQYF. CDR3 nucleotides: TGTGCCAGCAGTCAGGGCCAAGAGACCCAGTACTTC.

The chain carries TRBV6-2 or TRBV6-3 and TRBJ1-5, with 7 positions matching TRBD1. Germline-derived CDR1 and CDR2 are MNHEY and SVGEGT. The V segment lost 6 bases and the J segment 7 bases; nucleotides outside the gene matches: 3. This CDR3 contains 12 residues. DNA for the CDR3: TGTGCCAGCAGCAGACAGGGCCAGCCCCAGCATTTT. Protein product: CASSRQGQPQHF.

J is TRBJ1-2 and V is TRBV11-2, with D possibly being TRBD1 (6 bases). Germline lookup yields CDR1 SGHAT and CDR2 FQNNGV. The CDR3 spans 15 residues. The V end lost 5 bases, the J end lost 4 bases, and 17 bases lay between the germline ends. Here the CDR3 reads CASSPGTRFSYGYTF. In DNA, the CDR3 is TGTGCCAGCAGCCCCGGGACAAGATTTAGCTATGGCTACACCTTC.

The rearrangement uses TRBV7-3 and TRBJ1-1; D is possibly TRBD1 (6 bases). Trimming shortened V by 4 bases and J by 1 base, and 13 bases separated the two germline ends. CDR3 length: 15 amino acids. Germline V gives CDR1 SGHTA, CDR2 FQGTGA. CDR3 residues: CASSWGGAKNTEAFF. The CDR3 coding sequence is TGTGCCAGCAGCTGGGGGGGCGCCAAGAACACTGAAGCTTTCTTT.

The chain is built from TRBV27 and TRBJ2-3; TRBD2 might be the D (5 bases). The CDR3 runs 15 residues. The V and J ends lost 6 bases and 2 bases respectively, with 15 bases between them. CDR1 is MNHEY, CDR2 SMNVEV, per germline (reference sequence). The CDR3 sequence: CASSVTRTTTDTQYF. CDR3 in DNA: TGTGCCAGCAGCGTCACTAGAACCACCACAGATACGCAGTATTTT.

The chain combines TRBV7-2 with TRBJ1-5; D is unclear. Germline-derived CDR1 and CDR2 are SGHTA and FQGNSA. This CDR3 is built from 15 residues. Trimming shortened V by 0 bases and J by 5 bases, and 11 bases separated the two germline ends. The CDR3 here is CASSLALGRDQPQHF. The CDR3 region has the DNA TGTGCCAGCAGCTTAGCGCTCGGTCGAGATCAGCCCCAGCATTTT.

The chain uses TRBV28 and TRBJ1-5; D is possibly TRBD1 (6 bases). The germline CDR1 and CDR2 sequences are MDHEN and SYDVKM. The CDR3 length is 14 residues. V was cut by 6 bases and J by 5 bases, with 14 bases left in between. CDR3 in amino acids: CASRLGGAHQPQHF. The CDR3 bases are TGTGCCAGCAGGCTCGGGGGGGCCCATCAGCCCCAGCATTTT.

This chain uses TRBV6-2 or TRBV6-3 with TRBJ2-6; D is possibly TRBD2 (6 bases). Trimming removed 3 bases from V and 1 base from J, with 16 bases in between. The CDR3 covers 18 residues. Germline V lookup: CDR1 MNHEY, CDR2 SVGEGT. The CDR3 bases are TGTGCCAGCAGTTATTTAACGGGAGTGGGTTCTGGGGCCAACGTCCTGACTTTC. As protein: CASSYLTGVGSGANVLTF.

J is TRBJ1-1 and V is TRBV25-1; 12 bases match TRBD1. Trimming removed 2 bases from V and 5 bases from J; junction bases left unmatched: 9. The CDR3 is 17 residues long. Germline V gene data show CDR1 as MGHDK and CDR2 as SYGVNS. CDR3 in amino acids: CASSEGGTGGATTEAFF. The CDR3 nucleotides are TGTGCCAGCAGTGAAGGGGGGACAGGGGGCGCGACGACTGAAGCTTTCTTT.

The CDR3 here is CASSLASSGTYNEQFF. CDR3 nucleotides: TGTGCCAGCAGCTTAGCTAGTAGCGGGACATACAATGAGCAGTTCTTC. The V gene is TRBV11-3, the J gene TRBJ2-1; 8 positions match TRBD2. The CDR3 runs to 16 residues. J gave up 4 bases and V 1 base, and 6 bases lay outside the gene matches. CDR1 is SGHNT, CDR2 YENEEA, per germline.

The genes are TRBV4-3 and TRBJ1-6, with D tentatively TRBD1 (5 bases). The CDR3 runs to 16 residues. V was cut by 4 bases and J by 3 bases, with 13 bases left in between. Germline-derived CDR1 and CDR2 are LGHNA and YSLEER. The CDR3, as DNA: TGCGCCAGCAGCCCAGGGTATCGCTACTATAATTCACCCCTCCACTTT. Encoded protein: CASSPGYRYYNSPLHF.

V and J are TRBV6-1 and TRBJ2-1, with D possibly matching TRBD2 (6 bases). Trimming shortened V by 2 bases and J by 7 bases, and 21 bases separated the two germline ends. This CDR3 region has 17 residues. Germline assignment: CDR1 MNHNS and CDR2 SASEGT. This CDR3 reads CASSESTSRRSLNEQFF. As DNA, the CDR3 is TGTGCCAGCAGTGAAAGCACTAGCAGGAGATCATTGAATGAGCAGTTCTTC.

The chain links TRBV10-3 to TRBJ1-5; TRBD1 might be the D (6 bases). This CDR3 is built from 15 residues. Germline lookup yields CDR1 ENHRY and CDR2 SYGVKD. The V end was cut by 6 bases, the J end by 7 bases, with 19 bases between. This CDR3 is CAISPGTQRGQPQHF. As DNA, the CDR3 is TGTGCCATCAGCCCCGGGACACAGAGAGGGCAGCCCCAGCATTTT.

The V call is TRBV28, the J call TRBJ2-7; D uncertain. This CDR3 is built from 14 residues. Looked up from germline, CDR1 is MDHEN and CDR2 is SYDVKM. Trimming cost V 2 bases and J 5 bases, with 13 bases left between them. CDR3 in amino acids: CASSLSAVFNEQYF. The CDR3, as DNA: TGTGCCAGCAGTTTAAGCGCGGTTTTTAACGAGCAGTACTTC. The full variable domain, its missing parts supplied by reference TRBV28 and TRBJ2-7, is DVKVTQSSRYLVKRTGEKVFLECVQDMDHENMFWYRQDPGLGLRLIYFSYDVKMKEKGDIPEGYSVSREKKERFSLILESASTNQTSMYLCASSLSAVFNEQYFGPGTRLTVT.

This clone was detected only once. This sequence joins TRBV5-6 and TRBJ2-3; TRBD2 matches 13 bases. Germline-derived CDR1 and CDR2 are SGHDT and YYEEEE. The CDR3 is 16 residues long. The J segment lost 3 bases and the V segment lost 4 bases, leaving 5 bases of the junction unmatched. CDR3 in amino acids: CASSPRLAGGTDTQYF. CDR3 DNA: TGTGCCAGCAGCCCGCGACTAGCGGGAGGAACAGATACGCAGTATTTT.

The gene calls are TRBV7-2 and TRBJ2-1; 13 bases map to TRBD2. This CDR3 contains 16 residues. Germline CDR1 SGHTA, CDR2 FQGNSA. V trimming: 2 bases; J trimming: 8 bases; junction bases outside the gene matches: 6. The CDR3 is CASSLTGTSGIDEQFF. The CDR3 nucleotides are TGTGCCAGCAGCTTAACCGGGACTAGCGGGATCGATGAGCAGTTCTTC.

This sequence joins TRBV19 and TRBJ1-5, with TRBD1 matching 7 bases. The CDR3 sequence is 15 residues long. Looked up from germline, CDR1 is LNHDA and CDR2 is SQIVND (reference sequence). V lost 9 bases to trimming and J lost 3 bases; unmatched junction nucleotides: 11. CDR3 protein: CASRGQIPPNQPQHF. CDR3 DNA sequence: TGTGCCAGCCGGGGACAGATCCCCCCCAATCAGCCCCAGCATTTT.

This clone turned up a few times. The rearrangement links TRBV7-3 to TRBJ2-7, with 9 bases lining up with TRBD2. The germline V gene encodes CDR1 SGHTA and CDR2 FQGTGA. The CDR3 has 16 amino acids. After removal of 2 bases from V and 4 bases from J, the junction contained 9 bases not matched to a gene. The DNA for the CDR3 is TGTGCCAGCAGCTTAGAAAGCGGGAGGTTCGGTTACGAGCAGTACTTC. Protein product: CASSLESGRFGYEQYF.

This chain links TRBV19 with TRBJ2-7; 9 bases align to TRBD1. The ends lost 5 bases at V and 4 bases at J; junction bases unmatched: 6. Germline V gene lookup returns CDR1 LNHDA and CDR2 SQIVND (reference sequence). The CDR3 runs 14 residues. The CDR3, as DNA: TGTGCCAGTAGTGCAACAGGGGGCGGTTACGAGCAGTACTTC. Translating it yields CASSATGGGYEQYF.

This clone was found once. The chain uses TRBV7-9 and TRBJ1-1; a weak D match, TRBD1 (5 bases). The germline CDR1 and CDR2 sequences are SEHNR and FQNEAQ (reference sequence). V dropped 3 bases and J dropped 2 bases, with 7 bases sitting between them. The CDR3 contains 13 residues. For the CDR3, the DNA is TGTGCCAGCAGCTTCCAGGGAAACACTGAAGCTTTCTTT. Residues: CASSFQGNTEAFF.

The chain employs TRBV6-5 and TRBJ1-1; weak D call: TRBD1 (6 bases). Per germline, CDR1 MNHEY and CDR2 SVGAGI. Trimming shortened V by 6 bases and J by 0 bases, and 11 bases separated the two germline ends. This CDR3 spans 14 amino acids. The CDR3 coding sequence is TGTGCCAGCAGGAGGGACAACTTGAACACTGAAGCTTTCTTT. It encodes CASRRDNLNTEAFF.

J is TRBJ1-1 and V is TRBV19; 10 positions match TRBD1. Germline assignment: CDR1 LNHDA and CDR2 SQIVND (reference sequence). CDR3 length: 15 residues. The V segment lost 6 bases and the J segment 4 bases; nucleotides outside the gene matches: 8. The CDR3 nucleotides are TGTGCCAGTAGGACTCTTGGGACAGGGGTCACTGAAGCTTTCTTT. Translating it yields CASRTLGTGVTEAFF.

This chain uses TRBV7-3 with TRBJ2-5, with TRBD2 matching over 8 bases. The ends lost 1 base at V and 2 bases at J; junction bases unmatched: 15. The CDR3 is 19 amino acids. The V gene's germline CDR1 is SGHTA and CDR2 FQGTGA. The CDR3 DNA follows: TGTGCCAGCAGCTTAATAGAGTGGGGGAAGCGGGAGATACAAGAGACCCAGTACTTC. Residues: CASSLIEWGKREIQETQYF. The variable domain in full, completed from reference TRBV7-3 and TRBJ2-5, reads GAGVSQTPSNKVTEKGKYVELRCDPISGHTALYWYRQSLGQGPEFLIYFQGTGAADDSGLPNDRFFAVRPEGSVSTLKIQRTERGDSAVYLCASSLIEWGKREIQETQYFGPGTRLLVL.

This chain connects TRBV6-2 or TRBV6-3 to TRBJ1-5, with D maybe TRBD1 (5 bases). V lost 0 bases, J lost 2 bases, and 14 bases lay in between. CDR1 MNHEY and CDR2 SVGEGT come from the germline V gene. The length of the CDR3 is 17 residues. The CDR3 DNA reads TGTGCCAGCAGTTACTCGAGGGACTCTTCGGGCAATCAGCCCCAGCATTTT. Its protein product is CASSYSRDSSGNQPQHF.

This clone appeared a few times. J is TRBJ1-1 and V is TRBV30; perhaps TRBD1 as D (5 bases). CDR3 length: 13 residues. Per germline, CDR1 GTSNPN and CDR2 SVGIG (reference sequence). V was shortened by 4 bases and J by 0 bases, with 9 bases between the two germline ends. The CDR3 DNA sequence: TGTGCCTGGAAGCAGGGCATGAACACTGAAGCTTTCTTT. It is translated as CAWKQGMNTEAFF. Using reference TRBV30 and TRBJ1-1 for the parts outside the CDR3, the full variable domain is SQTIHQWPATLVQPVGSPLSLECTVEGTSNPNLYWYRQAAGRGLQLLFYSVGIGQISSEVPQNLSASRPQDRQFILSSKKLLLSDSGFYLCAWKQGMNTEAFFGQGTRLTVV.

This chain links TRBV20-1 with TRBJ2-4; 7 positions agree with TRBD1. The CDR3 length is 14 residues. Germline-derived CDR1 and CDR2 are DFQATT and SNEGSKA (reference sequence). With V trimmed by 3 bases and J by 7 bases, 9 bases remained unmatched. The CDR3 region has the DNA TGCAGTGCTAGTGGGGAGACAGGGTTCAACATTCAGTACTTC. Protein sequence: CSASGETGFNIQYF.